This TCR beta chain appears in the sequencing data of a study of CD8+ T cells in alopecia areata. General observations from the study: Normal scalp showed lower clonality than lesional scalp, especially alopecia totalis/universalis. With tofacitinib ongoing, many expanded lesional clones persisted in both scalp and blood. When scalp samples are sequenced, resident alphabeta T cells of normal skin are also captured.

In each case, RNA was isolated and then reverse transcribed into cDNA as the sequencing template. Profiled with immunoSEQ multiplex PCR; TCRdb holds only in-frame clones, not every one. Here the sample spans about 180,000 clones, 40% to 55% being singletons. The treatment denotes: oral pan-JAK inhibitor, 5-10 mg twice daily. Punch biopsies of lesional scalp, plus peripheral blood, were taken from alopecia areata patients. This CDR3 comprises 13 residues. V lost 3 bases, J lost 1 base, and 6 bases lay in between. This clone appeared once. Its antigen is currently unknown. The receptor comes from a human donor with alopecia areata. Sequences were derived from CD8+ T cells sorted from blood, sampled at roughly week 52, from a patient treated with tofacitinib. This chain uses TRBV23-1 with TRBJ2-5; D gene uncertain. TRBV23-1 is known as an ORF, though its function is uncertain. CDR3 amino acids: CASSHNLQETQYF. The CDR3 DNA reads as TGCGCCAGCAGTCACAACCTCCAAGAGACCCAGTACTTC.